Listed here are 12 T cell receptor beta chains from one sample, sequenced in a study of T cells in Graves' hyperthyroidism and ophthalmopathy. Template material for amplifying TCR beta CDR3 regions consisted of RNA transcripts. HTBI primers were employed in a first-round RT-PCR of the TCR CDR3. TCRdb re-called the multiplex PCR reads with MiXCR, one entry per CDR3 protein. The sample carries about 640,000 distinct CDR3 sequences, 20% recorded once. The specimen was blood. The receptors come from a man aged 25-45 years with Graves' ophthalmopathy.

This clonotype was recorded many times. The V call is TRBV20-1, the J call TRBJ1-5, with TRBD1 matching over 7 bases. CDR3 size: 13 residues. V trimming: 3 bases; J trimming: 7 bases; junction bases outside the gene matches: 6. The V gene's germline CDR1 is DFQATT and CDR2 SNEGSKA (reference sequence). The CDR3 nucleotides are TGCAGTGCTAGGTATCAGGGGGACCAGCCCCAGCATTTT. This gives the protein CSARYQGDQPQHF.

This clonotype was counted between two and nine times. The J gene is TRBJ2-3, the V gene TRBV10-3; 7 bases fit TRBD2. After removal of 3 bases from V and 6 bases from J, the junction contained 0 bases not matched to a gene. CDR3 size: 12 residues. Germline CDR1 is ENHRY and CDR2 is SYGVKD. CDR3 loop: CAISDGRDTQYF. CDR3 bases: TGTGCCATCAGTGACGGGAGGGATACGCAGTATTTT.

The genes are TRBV6-2 or TRBV6-3 and TRBJ2-5; a weak D match, TRBD2 (6 bases). The CDR3 extends over 13 amino acids. Deletions cut 2 bases from V and 3 bases from J, with 7 bases between. Germline V gives CDR1 MNHEY, CDR2 SVGEGT. CDR3 sequence reads: CASSYREEETQYF. In DNA form, the CDR3 reads TGTGCCAGCAGTTACAGGGAGGAAGAGACCCAGTACTTC.

This clonotype turned up a few times. V and J are TRBV30 and TRBJ1-1; 7 bases align to TRBD1. The V gene's germline CDR1 is GTSNPN and CDR2 SVGIG (reference sequence). The CDR3 contains 15 residues. J gave up 0 bases and V 4 bases, and 8 bases lay outside the gene matches. This CDR3 is CAWTRPTGVNTEAFF. DNA for the CDR3: TGTGCCTGGACTCGGCCAACAGGGGTGAACACTGAAGCTTTCTTT. The full variable domain, rest sourced from reference TRBV30 and TRBJ1-1, is SQTIHQWPATLVQPVGSPLSLECTVEGTSNPNLYWYRQAAGRGLQLLFYSVGIGQISSEVPQNLSASRPQDRQFILSSKKLLLSDSGFYLCAWTRPTGVNTEAFFGQGTRLTVV.

This clonotype appeared a single time. This sequence joins TRBV12-3 or TRBV12-4 and TRBJ1-4, with 12 bases identical to TRBD1. The CDR3 contains 15 residues. V trimming: 5 bases; J trimming: 7 bases; junction bases outside the gene matches: 5. The CDR3, as DNA: TGTGCCAGCAGTCCCCCGGGACAGGGGGCTGAAAAACTGTTTTTT. Protein sequence: CASSPPGQGAEKLFF.

The table lists this clonotype with a few counts. The chain uses TRBV12-3 or TRBV12-4 and TRBJ1-1; 9 positions agree with TRBD1. The CDR3 is 14 residues long. With V trimmed by 6 bases and J by 5 bases, 7 bases remained unmatched. The CDR3 DNA reads as TGTGCCAGCAGGGCGACAGGGGGAGAAACTGAAGCTTTCTTT. Its translation is CASRATGGETEAFF.

This sequence joins TRBV4-2 and TRBJ2-6; D remains unclear. The length of the CDR3 is 15 residues. V was clipped by 1 base and J by 1 base, with 5 bases between them. Germline CDR1 LGHNA, CDR2 YNFKEQ. The CDR3 sequence: CASSQATSGANVLTF. For the CDR3, the DNA is TGTGCCAGCAGCCAAGCGACGTCTGGGGCCAACGTCCTGACTTTC.

The sample holds a few counts of this clonotype. V usage is TRBV27 and J usage is TRBJ2-3; D unresolved. Germline values: CDR1 MNHEY, CDR2 SMNVEV (reference sequence). The CDR3 runs to 15 residues. V lost 0 bases and J lost 1, with 8 bases in between. In nucleotides, the CDR3 is TGTGCCAGCAGTTTATCGATGGACCGCACAGATACGCAGTATTTT. Amino acids: CASSLSMDRTDTQYF.

The table lists this clonotype with a few counts. This chain uses TRBV7-2 with TRBJ2-7, with 8 nucleotides matching TRBD2. CDR3 length: 15 amino acids. The V gene end was trimmed by 1 base and the J gene end by 3 bases; junction bases not matched to a gene: 5. Germline V gene sequence: CDR1 SGHTA, CDR2 FQGNSA. The CDR3 here is CASSLGAGTSYEQYF. The CDR3 coding sequence is TGTGCCAGCAGCTTAGGGGCCGGGACTAGCTACGAGCAGTACTTC. The full variable domain, completed using reference TRBV7-2 and TRBJ2-7, is GAGVSQSPSNKVTEKGKDVELRCDPISGHTALYWYRQSLGQGLEFLIYFQGNSAPDKSGLPSDRFSAERTGGSVSTLTIQRTQQEDSAVYLCASSLGAGTSYEQYFGPGTRLTVT.

With regard to this clonotype: This may be a read error, as it is one base from a much larger clone. The DNA of the CDR3 is TGTGCCAGCCGCTTAGGCCCTAAAAGTAGCGGGAGGTGGCATACGCAGTATTTT. Amino acid sequence: CASRLGPKSSGRWHTQYF. The rearrangement joins TRBV7-2 to TRBJ2-3; 10 nucleotides align to TRBD2. Germline assignment: CDR1 SGHTA and CDR2 FQGNSA. The CDR3 extends over 18 amino acids.

V and J are TRBV19 and TRBJ2-2; 8 positions agree with TRBD2. V shed 5 bases, J shed 6 bases, and the junction held 11 bases outside the gene matches. The CDR3 sequence is 16 residues long. CDR1 is LNHDA, CDR2 SQIVND, per germline (reference sequence). The CDR3 reads CASSLSGGGIPGELFF. CDR3 nucleotide sequence: TGTGCCAGTAGTCTCTCCGGCGGGGGGATTCCCGGGGAGCTGTTTTTT.

In its sample, this clonotype was seen many times. The J gene is TRBJ2-7, the V gene TRBV6-1; 8 bases match TRBD1. V was pared by 8 bases and J by 5 bases, with 14 bases of the junction left unmatched. Germline CDR1 MNHNS, CDR2 SASEGT. The CDR3 loop spans 15 amino acids. The CDR3 bases are TGTGCCAGCGGAGAATTCGGACAGGGTTATCACGAGCAGTACTTC. This gives the protein CASGEFGQGYHEQYF.